Below are 24 T cell receptor beta chains sequenced from a single sample in a study of blood T cell repertoires in COVID-19. The repertoire was sequenced with immunoSEQ multiplex PCR; TCRdb's copy has only in-frame clones and lacks some. The sample has 140,000 or so clones; 70% to 90% are singletons. Sequenced sample: peripheral blood. These TCRs come from a man aged 45 to 65 with acute or convalescent COVID-19.

In DNA form, the CDR3 reads TGTGCCAGCAGTGGGGGCGGCCATCAGCCCCAGCATTTT. Protein product: CASSGGGHQPQHF. The V gene is TRBV28, the J gene TRBJ1-5; tentatively, D is TRBD1 (6 bases). The germline V gene has CDR1 MDHEN and CDR2 SYDVKM. V lost 5 bases, J lost 5 bases, and 10 bases lay in between. This CDR3 is built from 13 residues.

Here the CDR3 DNA reads TGTGCCAGCAGGTCCTTTGCGGGCACTGAAGCTTTCTTT. Protein: CASRSFAGTEAFF. The chain links TRBV7-3 to TRBJ1-1, with no clear D. This CDR3 region has 13 residues. Germline V gene data show CDR1 as SGHTA and CDR2 as FQGTGA. Trimming pared 6 bases from V and 4 bases from J, leaving 12 bases between.

This clone was seen a single time. This chain joins TRBV9 and TRBJ2-4; 11 bases agree with TRBD2. CDR3 size: 17 residues. Per germline, CDR1 SGDLS and CDR2 YYNGEE. The V and J ends lost 0 bases and 3 bases, in that order; junction bases with no gene match: 5. As DNA, the CDR3 is TGTGCCAGCAGCGTAGGCAATAGCGGGAGGGGCAAAAACATTCAGTACTTC. Translation gives CASSVGNSGRGKNIQYF.

This chain connects TRBV27 to TRBJ2-1, with 7 nucleotides matching TRBD2. CDR1 MNHEY and CDR2 SMNVEV come from the germline V gene (reference sequence). Trimming cost V 6 bases and J 7 bases; bases outside gene matches: 15. The CDR3 runs 16 residues. This CDR3 is CASSPLGREIMNEQFF. The DNA for the CDR3 is TGTGCCAGCAGCCCTCTAGGGCGGGAGATCATGAATGAGCAGTTCTTC.

In this sample, this clone turned up once. The chain combines TRBV28 with TRBJ2-5; 7 positions agree with TRBD1. The CDR3 consists of 14 residues. Germline values: CDR1 MDHEN, CDR2 SYDVKM. V shed 3 bases, J shed 5 bases, and the junction held 6 bases outside the gene matches. CDR3 DNA: TGTGCCAGCAGTTTGAACAGGGGAGTGGAGACCCAGTACTTC. Its protein is CASSLNRGVETQYF.

The V call is TRBV7-2, the J call TRBJ1-4; no reliable D call. Germline assignment: CDR1 SGHTA and CDR2 FQGNSA. V was shortened by 6 bases and J by 0 bases, with 8 bases between the two germline ends. The CDR3 spans 14 residues. This chain's CDR3 is CASSLFATNEKLFF. CDR3 DNA sequence: TGTGCCAGCAGTCTATTTGCAACTAATGAAAAACTGTTTTTT.

J is TRBJ1-3 and V is TRBV19, with 7 bases that match TRBD1. The CDR3 extends over 18 amino acids. Looked up from germline, CDR1 is LNHDA and CDR2 is SQIVND (reference sequence). Trimming removed 5 bases from V and 0 bases from J; junction bases left unmatched: 13. In nucleotides, the CDR3 is TGTGCCAGTAGTCTCCAGGGGGTGACAGGCTTCTCTGGAAACACCATATATTTT. It specifies CASSLQGVTGFSGNTIYF.

This chain uses TRBV19 with TRBJ2-5; D remains unclear. Trimming shortened V by 5 bases and J by 11 bases, and 12 bases separated the two germline ends. This CDR3 has 11 amino acids. CDR1 and CDR2 from the germline V gene are LNHDA and SQIVND (reference sequence). The CDR3 DNA follows: TGTGCCAGTAGTTCCAGAGAGGCTCAGTACTTC. The encoded protein is CASSSREAQYF. The entire variable domain, with the rest obtained from reference TRBV19 and TRBJ2-5, is as follows: DGGITQSPKYLFRKEGQNVTLSCEQNLNHDAMYWYRQDPGQGLRLIYYSQIVNDFQKGDIAEGYSVSREKKESFPLTVTSAQKNPTAFYLCASSSREAQYFGPGTRLLVL.

The J gene is TRBJ1-2, the V gene TRBV4-2, with TRBD1 matching over 10 bases. Germline lookup yields CDR1 LGHNA and CDR2 YNFKEQ. With V trimmed by 1 base and J by 7 bases, 9 bases remained unmatched. The CDR3 is made up of 16 amino acids. CDR3 sequence reads: CASSQGDRGLFSGYTF. The CDR3 DNA follows: TGTGCCAGCAGCCAAGGAGACAGGGGGCTCTTTAGTGGCTACACCTTC.

The chain uses TRBV7-9 and TRBJ2-5; TRBD1 is a possible D gene (6 bases). V lost 2 bases and J lost 4, with 17 bases in between. Germline loops: CDR1 SEHNR, CDR2 FQNEAQ (reference sequence). The CDR3 has 16 residues. The CDR3: CASSLYSNTGRETQYF. The CDR3 DNA is TGTGCCAGCAGCTTATACTCGAACACAGGGCGAGAGACCCAGTACTTC.

The genes are TRBV30 and TRBJ1-4, with no clear D. This CDR3 has 13 amino acids. The V and J ends lost 5 bases and 3 bases respectively, with 10 bases between them. Germline V gene data show CDR1 as GTSNPN and CDR2 as SVGIG (reference sequence). The CDR3 region is CAWSRGPNEKLFF. The CDR3 DNA reads TGTGCCTGGTCCCGAGGGCCTAATGAAAAACTGTTTTTT.

This chain connects TRBV5-1 to TRBJ2-1; 11 bases fit TRBD2. The J segment lost 6 bases and the V segment lost 5 bases, leaving 7 bases of the junction unmatched. Germline CDR1 and CDR2: SGHRS and YFSETQ. The CDR3 covers 15 residues. CDR3 region: CASRQLAGDSNEQFF. In DNA form, the CDR3 reads TGCGCCAGCAGACAACTAGCGGGAGATAGCAATGAGCAGTTCTTC.

This clone was counted once. The rearrangement uses TRBV24-1 and TRBJ2-3; D unresolved. This CDR3 has 13 residues. Germline V gene lookup returns CDR1 KGHDR and CDR2 SFDVKD. V was shortened by 4 bases and J by 3 bases, with 7 bases between the two germline ends. The CDR3 nucleotides read TGTGCCACCAGTGAGGCCGAAACAGATACGCAGTATTTT. This codes for CATSEAETDTQYF.

This clone occurred once. The V call is TRBV7-6, the J call TRBJ2-7; perhaps TRBD2 as D (6 bases). Trimming pared 5 bases from V and 2 bases from J, leaving 13 bases between. In germline, CDR1 is SGHVS, CDR2 FNYEAQ. The CDR3 is 14 amino acids. CDR3 sequence: CASSGAGPTYEQYF. Written as DNA, the CDR3 is TGTGCCAGCAGCGGGGCGGGGCCAACCTACGAGCAGTACTTC.

This clone was seen a few times. The chain employs TRBV7-8 and TRBJ1-2, with D unresolved. V lost 2 bases to trimming and J lost 1 base, with 8 bases between them. Germline CDR1 reads SGHVS; CDR2 reads FQNEAQ. The length of the CDR3 is 14 residues. Written as DNA, the CDR3 is TGTGCCAGCAGCTTAAGCGGAAGTAACTATGGCTACACCTTC. Protein: CASSLSGSNYGYTF. Supplemented by reference TRBV7-8 and TRBJ1-2, the full variable domain reads GAGVSQSPRYKVAKRGQDVALRCDPISGHVSLFWYQQALGQGPEFLTYFQNEAQLDKSGLPSDRFFAERPEGSVSTLKIQRTQQEDSAVYLCASSLSGSNYGYTFGSGTRLTVV.

A remark on this clone: Different DNA sequences within this sample yield the same CDR3. The gene calls are TRBV27 and TRBJ1-5; 7 bases are a match to TRBD1. Germline trimming cut 5 bases from V and 2 bases from J; bases unmatched to any gene: 3. There are 14 residues in the CDR3. Per germline, CDR1 MNHEY and CDR2 SMNVEV (reference sequence). The DNA of the CDR3 is TGTGCCAGCAGTCGCGACAGGGGCAATCAGCCCCAGCATTTT. Encoded protein: CASSRDRGNQPQHF.

The chain employs TRBV7-2 and TRBJ1-2; D possibly corresponds to TRBD1 (5 bases). Germline V lookup: CDR1 SGHTA, CDR2 FQGNSA. V dropped 10 bases and J dropped 7 bases, with 19 bases sitting between them. This CDR3 is built from 13 residues. CDR3 sequence reads: CATNNPGVSGYTF. For the CDR3, the DNA is TGTGCCACCAACAATCCGGGGGTTAGTGGCTACACCTTC.

The V gene is TRBV2, the J gene TRBJ2-5; D unresolved. The CDR3 runs 12 residues. CDR1 SNHLY and CDR2 FYNNEI come from the germline V gene. Trimming stripped 4 bases from V and 4 bases from J, with 7 bases between. The CDR3 nucleotides are TGTGCCAGCAGTGGAAGCCCAGAGACCCAGTACTTC. Amino acid sequence: CASSGSPETQYF.

The rearrangement joins TRBV10-1 to TRBJ2-5, with 10 positions matching TRBD1. The CDR3 consists of 14 residues. The V gene's germline CDR1 is WNHNN and CDR2 SYGVQD (reference sequence). The V segment lost 2 bases and the J segment 5 bases; nucleotides outside the gene matches: 2. The CDR3 bases are TGCGCCAGCAGTGAGGGGACAGGGGTCGAGACCCAGTACTTC. It translates to CASSEGTGVETQYF.

The J gene is TRBJ2-7, the V gene TRBV25-1; maybe TRBD2 (5 bases). Germline lookup yields CDR1 MGHDK and CDR2 SYGVNS. Trimming took off 3 bases at V and 7 bases at J, with 13 bases between the two ends. The CDR3 is 13 residues long. CDR3 residues: CASSDLGRGEQYF. The CDR3 nucleotides read TGTGCCAGCAGTGATTTGGGGAGAGGGGAGCAGTACTTC.

V and J are TRBV24-1 and TRBJ2-3; 8 bases agree with TRBD1. This CDR3 has 16 amino acids. The germline V gene has CDR1 KGHDR and CDR2 SFDVKD. The V and J ends lost 4 bases and 0 bases, in that order; junction bases with no gene match: 5. CDR3 bases: TGTGCCACCAGTGAGAGGGACAGGCGAAGCACAGATACGCAGTATTTT. This codes for CATSERDRRSTDTQYF.

The genes are TRBV6-1 and TRBJ2-4; TRBD2 agrees at 8 bases. Germline V gene data show CDR1 as MNHNS and CDR2 as SASEGT. This CDR3 comprises 20 residues. J gave up 0 bases and V 2 bases, and 15 bases lay outside the gene matches. The CDR3 loop is CASSEMASSGTDIAKNIQYF. The CDR3 DNA follows: TGTGCCAGCAGTGAAATGGCGAGTAGCGGGACCGATATAGCCAAAAACATTCAGTACTTC.

This sequence joins TRBV29-1 and TRBJ1-1; TRBD1 matches at 7 bases. The junction had 7 bases not matched to a gene; V was cut back by 5 bases and J by 1 base. Germline V gene lookup returns CDR1 SQVTM and CDR2 ANQGSEA. The CDR3 runs 14 residues. CDR3 loop: CSVLKTGRNTEAFF. The CDR3 region has the DNA TGCAGCGTTCTGAAGACAGGGCGGAACACTGAAGCTTTCTTT.

A remark on this clone: Other DNA sequences from this sample encode an identical CDR3 as well. This sequence joins TRBV19 and TRBJ2-6; D remains ambiguous. This CDR3 spans 14 amino acids. The germline CDR1 and CDR2 sequences are LNHDA and SQIVND (reference sequence). V was pared by 3 bases and J by 0 bases, with 3 bases between. CDR3 coding DNA: TGTGCCAGTAGTATCATCTCTGGGGCCAACGTCCTGACTTTC. This gives the protein CASSIISGANVLTF.